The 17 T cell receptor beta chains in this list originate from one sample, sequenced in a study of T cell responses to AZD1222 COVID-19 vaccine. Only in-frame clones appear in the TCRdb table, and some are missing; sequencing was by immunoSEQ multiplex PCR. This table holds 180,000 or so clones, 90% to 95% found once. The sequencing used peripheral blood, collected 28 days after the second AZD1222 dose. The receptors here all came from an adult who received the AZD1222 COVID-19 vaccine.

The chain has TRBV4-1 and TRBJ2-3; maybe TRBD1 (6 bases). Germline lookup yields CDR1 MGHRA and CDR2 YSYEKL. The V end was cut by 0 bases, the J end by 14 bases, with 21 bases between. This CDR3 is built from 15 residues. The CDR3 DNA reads TGCGCCAGCAGCCAAGATCTAAGGACTCGAGTCAGGGGGTATTTT. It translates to CASSQDLRTRVRGYF.

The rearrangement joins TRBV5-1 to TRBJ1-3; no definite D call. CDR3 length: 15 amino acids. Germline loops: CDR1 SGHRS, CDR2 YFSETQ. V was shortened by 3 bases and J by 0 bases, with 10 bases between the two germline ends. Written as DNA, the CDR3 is TGCGCCAGCAGCTATGACCCAATCTCTGGAAACACCATATATTTT. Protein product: CASSYDPISGNTIYF. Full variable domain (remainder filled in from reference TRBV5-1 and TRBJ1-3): KAGVTQTPRYLIKTRGQQVTLSCSPISGHRSVSWYQQTPGQGLQFLFEYFSETQRNKGNFPGRFSGRQFSNSRSEMNVSTLELGDSALYLCASSYDPISGNTIYFGEGSWLTVV.

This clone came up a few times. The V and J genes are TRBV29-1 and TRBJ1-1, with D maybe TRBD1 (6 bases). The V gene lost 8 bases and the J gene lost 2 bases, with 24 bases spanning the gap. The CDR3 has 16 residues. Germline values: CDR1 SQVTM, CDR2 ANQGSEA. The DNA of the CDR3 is TGCAGCCTGGGGTACCCTCTGGGGGGGCGAAACACTGAAGCTTTCTTT. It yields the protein CSLGYPLGGRNTEAFF. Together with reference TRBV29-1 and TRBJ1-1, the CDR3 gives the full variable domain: SAVISQKPSRDICQRGTSLTIQCQVDSQVTMMFWYRQQPGQSLTLIATANQGSEATYESGFVIDKFPISRPNLTFSTLTVSNMSPEDSSIYLCSLGYPLGGRNTEAFFGQGTRLTVV.

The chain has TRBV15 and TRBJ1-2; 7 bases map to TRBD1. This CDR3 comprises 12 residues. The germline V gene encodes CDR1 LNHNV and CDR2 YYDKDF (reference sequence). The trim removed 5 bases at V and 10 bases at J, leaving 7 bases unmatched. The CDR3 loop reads CATSHRGRDYTF. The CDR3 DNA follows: TGTGCCACCAGCCACAGGGGCCGGGACTACACCTTC.

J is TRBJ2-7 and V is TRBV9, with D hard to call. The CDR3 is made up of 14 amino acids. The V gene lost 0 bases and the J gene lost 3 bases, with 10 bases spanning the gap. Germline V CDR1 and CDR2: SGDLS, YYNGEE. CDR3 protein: CASSVAEGLYEQYF. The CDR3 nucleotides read TGTGCCAGCAGCGTAGCAGAAGGCCTCTACGAGCAGTACTTC.

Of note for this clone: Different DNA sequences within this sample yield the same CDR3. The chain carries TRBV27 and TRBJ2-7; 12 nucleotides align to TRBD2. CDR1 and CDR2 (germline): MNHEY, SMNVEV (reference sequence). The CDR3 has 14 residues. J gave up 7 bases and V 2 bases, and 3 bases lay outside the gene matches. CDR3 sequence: CASSLLAGGHEQYF. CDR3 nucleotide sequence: TGTGCCAGCAGTTTACTAGCGGGAGGGCATGAGCAGTACTTC.

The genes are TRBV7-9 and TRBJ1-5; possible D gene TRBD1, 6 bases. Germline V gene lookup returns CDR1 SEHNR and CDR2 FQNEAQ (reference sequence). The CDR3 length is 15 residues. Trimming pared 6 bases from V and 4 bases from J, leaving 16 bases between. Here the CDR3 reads CASSSGQTPNQPQHF. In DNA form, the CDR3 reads TGTGCCAGCAGTTCCGGACAGACCCCGAATCAGCCCCAGCATTTT.

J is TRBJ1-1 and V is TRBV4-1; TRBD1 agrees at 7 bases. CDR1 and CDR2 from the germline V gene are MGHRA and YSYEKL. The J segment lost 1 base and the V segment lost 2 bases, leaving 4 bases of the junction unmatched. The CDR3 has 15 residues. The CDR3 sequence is CASSQRQGPNTEAFF. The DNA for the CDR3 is TGCGCCAGCAGCCAACGACAGGGCCCGAACACTGAAGCTTTCTTT.

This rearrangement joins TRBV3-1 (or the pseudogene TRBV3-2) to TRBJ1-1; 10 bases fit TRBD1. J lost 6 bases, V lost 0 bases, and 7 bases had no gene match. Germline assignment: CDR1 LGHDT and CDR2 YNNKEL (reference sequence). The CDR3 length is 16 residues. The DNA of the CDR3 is TGTGCCAGCAGCCAAGACCGACAGGGGGCTGGCGCTGAAGCTTTCTTT. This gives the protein CASSQDRQGAGAEAFF.

The CDR3 loop reads CASSDPVGAGISNQPQHF. The CDR3 DNA reads as TGTGCCAGCAGTGACCCGGTGGGGGCAGGAATTAGCAATCAGCCCCAGCATTTT. The chain employs TRBV6-4 and TRBJ1-5; D might be TRBD1 (6 bases). CDR1 and CDR2 from the germline V gene are MRHNA and SNTAGT. The CDR3 contains 18 residues. V lost 2 bases to trimming and J lost 0 bases, with 17 bases between them.

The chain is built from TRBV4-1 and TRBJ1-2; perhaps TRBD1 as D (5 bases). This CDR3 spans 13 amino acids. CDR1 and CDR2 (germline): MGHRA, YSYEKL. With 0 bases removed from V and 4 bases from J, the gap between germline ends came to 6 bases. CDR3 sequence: CASSQDGGYGYTF. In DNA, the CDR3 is TGCGCCAGCAGCCAAGATGGGGGCTATGGCTACACCTTC.

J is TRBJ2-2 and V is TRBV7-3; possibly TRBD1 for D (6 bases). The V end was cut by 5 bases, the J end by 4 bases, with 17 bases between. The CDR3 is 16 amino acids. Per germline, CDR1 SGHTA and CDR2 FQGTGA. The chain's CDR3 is CASSTTGSPSTGELFF. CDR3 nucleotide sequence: TGTGCCAGCAGCACGACAGGAAGTCCGAGCACCGGGGAGCTGTTTTTT.

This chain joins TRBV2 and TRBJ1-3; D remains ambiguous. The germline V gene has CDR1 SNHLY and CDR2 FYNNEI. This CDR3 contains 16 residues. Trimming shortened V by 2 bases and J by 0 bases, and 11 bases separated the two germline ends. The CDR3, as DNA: TGTGCCAGCAGTGAAAGCTACCGATACTCTGGAAACACCATATATTTT. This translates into CASSESYRYSGNTIYF.

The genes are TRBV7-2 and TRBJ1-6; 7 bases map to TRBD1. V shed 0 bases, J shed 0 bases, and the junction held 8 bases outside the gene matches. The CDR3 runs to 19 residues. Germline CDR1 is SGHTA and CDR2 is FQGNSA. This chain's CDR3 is CASSLAGMTGSSYNSPLHF. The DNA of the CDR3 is TGTGCCAGCAGCTTAGCGGGGATGACAGGGAGCTCCTATAATTCACCCCTCCACTTT.

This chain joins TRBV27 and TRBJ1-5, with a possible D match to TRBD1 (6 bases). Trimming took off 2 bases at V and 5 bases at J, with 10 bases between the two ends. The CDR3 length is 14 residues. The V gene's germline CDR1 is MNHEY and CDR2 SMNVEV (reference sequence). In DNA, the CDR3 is TGTGCCAGCAGTTTAAGGGGGGCCTATCAGCCCCAGCATTTT. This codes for CASSLRGAYQPQHF.

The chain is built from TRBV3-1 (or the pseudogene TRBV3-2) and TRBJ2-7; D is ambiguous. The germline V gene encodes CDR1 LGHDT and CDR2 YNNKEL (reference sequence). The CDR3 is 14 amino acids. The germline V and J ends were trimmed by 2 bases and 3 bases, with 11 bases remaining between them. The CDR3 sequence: CASSQMGSYYEQYF. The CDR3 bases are TGTGCCAGCAGCCAAATGGGATCTTACTACGAGCAGTACTTC.

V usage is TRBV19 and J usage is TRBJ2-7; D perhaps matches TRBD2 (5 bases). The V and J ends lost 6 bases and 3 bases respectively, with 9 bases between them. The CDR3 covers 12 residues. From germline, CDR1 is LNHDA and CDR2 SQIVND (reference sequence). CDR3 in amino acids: CASSGNGYEQYF. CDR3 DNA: TGTGCCAGTAGCGGGAATGGCTACGAGCAGTACTTC.